Presented here are 30 T cell receptor beta chains from one specimen sequenced in a study of blood T cell repertoires in COVID-19. Only in-frame clones appear in the TCRdb table, and some are missing; sequencing was by immunoSEQ multiplex PCR. This sample has over 150,000 clones, with around 80% found just once. The sequenced material came from PBMCs or T cells enriched from blood (not recorded which). The source of these receptors is a man over 45 who had recovered from COVID-19.

The V call is TRBV5-6, the J call TRBJ2-1; no firm D call. CDR1 is SGHDT, CDR2 YYEEEE, per germline. The length of the CDR3 is 13 residues. V was trimmed by 0 bases and J by 10 bases, leaving 11 bases between them. CDR3 DNA sequence: TGTGCCAGCAGCTTGGATCCAGGATGGGAGCAGTTCTTC. Amino acids: CASSLDPGWEQFF.

The chain is built from TRBV2 and TRBJ2-2, with a tentative D call TRBD2 (5 bases). Between the trimmed V and J ends, which lost 8 bases and 3 bases, there was a span of 10 bases. The CDR3 totals 13 residues. Germline lookup yields CDR1 SNHLY and CDR2 FYNNEI. CDR3 residues: CASEGPYTGELFF. CDR3 DNA: TGTGCCAGCGAGGGCCCCTACACCGGGGAGCTGTTTTTT.

J is TRBJ2-7 and V is TRBV7-2, with D possibly matching TRBD2 (5 bases). V was cut by 0 bases and J by 4 bases, with 10 bases left in between. The CDR3 is made up of 14 amino acids. In germline, CDR1 is SGHTA, CDR2 FQGNSA. The CDR3 sequence is CASSLALAGYEQYF. The CDR3 coding sequence is TGTGCCAGCAGCTTAGCCCTAGCCGGGTACGAGCAGTACTTC.

This chain connects TRBV7-9 to TRBJ2-7; a weak D match, TRBD1 (6 bases). The CDR3 extends over 14 amino acids. Germline lookup yields CDR1 SEHNR and CDR2 FQNEAQ (reference sequence). V lost 0 bases, J lost 2 bases, and 8 bases lay in between. The DNA for the CDR3 is TGTGCCAGCAGCTTAGCTGCAGGGGCCTACGAGCAGTACTTC. Its translation is CASSLAAGAYEQYF. The full variable domain, completed using reference TRBV7-9 and TRBJ2-7, is DTGVSQNPRHKITKRGQNVTFRCDPISEHNRLYWYRQTLGQGPEFLTYFQNEAQLEKSRLLSDRFSAERPKGSFSTLEIQRTEQGDSAMYLCASSLAAGAYEQYFGPGTRLTVT.

J is TRBJ1-1 and V is TRBV6-5, with D perhaps matching TRBD1 (5 bases). The CDR3 has 16 residues. Trimming removed 2 bases from V and 6 bases from J, with 19 bases in between. From germline, CDR1 is MNHEY and CDR2 SVGAGI. The CDR3 spells CASSYKGAGRFAEAFF. CDR3 coding DNA: TGTGCCAGCAGTTACAAAGGGGCAGGGCGATTCGCTGAAGCTTTCTTT.

V gene TRBV2 combines with J gene TRBJ1-1; D is possibly TRBD1 (5 bases). Germline loops: CDR1 SNHLY, CDR2 FYNNEI. The length of the CDR3 is 12 residues. Trimming removed 6 bases from V and 11 bases from J, with 16 bases in between. The CDR3 region has the DNA TGTGCCAGCAGACCCGACAGCACTGGGGCTTTCTTT. As protein: CASRPDSTGAFF. The full variable domain, rest sourced from reference TRBV2 and TRBJ1-1, is EPEVTQTPSHQVTQMGQEVILRCVPISNHLYFYWYRQILGQKVEFLVSFYNNEISEKSEIFDDQFSVERPDGSNFTLKIRSTKLEDSAMYFCASRPDSTGAFFGQGTRLTVV.

This clone appeared a single time. The chain is built from TRBV4-2 and TRBJ1-5; D is unresolved. Germline-derived CDR1 and CDR2 are LGHNA and YNFKEQ. V dropped 0 bases and J dropped 2 bases, with 17 bases sitting between them. This CDR3 is built from 18 residues. CDR3 loop: CASSQEGPASGGNQPQHF. DNA of the CDR3: TGTGCCAGCAGCCAAGAAGGTCCCGCCAGCGGGGGCAATCAGCCCCAGCATTTT.

This chain uses TRBV10-3 with TRBJ2-2; TRBD2 aligns across 13 bases. V was clipped by 2 bases and J by 7 bases; unmatched bases: 1. Germline V gene sequence: CDR1 ENHRY, CDR2 SYGVKD. The CDR3 loop spans 15 amino acids. This chain's CDR3 is CAISEGLAGDGELFF. CDR3 DNA sequence: TGTGCCATCAGTGAGGGACTAGCGGGGGACGGGGAGCTGTTTTTT.

This clone showed up many times. This chain joins TRBV7-2 and TRBJ2-7, with a possible D match to TRBD2 (6 bases). This CDR3 region has 16 residues. CDR1 and CDR2 (germline): SGHTA, FQGNSA. Trimming took 6 bases from V and 0 from J, leaving 18 bases between them. The CDR3 loop is CASSRAGQGGSYEQYF. The DNA for the CDR3 is TGTGCCAGCAGTCGGGCGGGTCAGGGAGGCTCCTACGAGCAGTACTTC.

The CDR3 region has the DNA TGTGCCAGCAGCTTAGCTGGTCGGGGAACCGGAAACACCATATATTTT. Translated, it gives CASSLAGRGTGNTIYF. This rearrangement joins TRBV7-2 to TRBJ1-3; no definite D call. Germline V gene data show CDR1 as SGHTA and CDR2 as FQGNSA. This CDR3 region has 16 residues. V lost 0 bases, J lost 4 bases, and 13 bases lay in between.

This rearrangement joins TRBV9 to TRBJ2-1; 11 bases match TRBD2. CDR1 and CDR2 (germline): SGDLS, YYNGEE. CDR3 length: 15 residues. V gave up 0 bases and J gave up 9 bases; unmatched junction bases: 5. Here the CDR3 reads CASSVGGLAVGEQFF. CDR3 DNA sequence: TGTGCCAGCAGCGTAGGGGGACTAGCGGTTGGTGAGCAGTTCTTC.

J is TRBJ2-1 and V is TRBV4-1, with TRBD1 as a possible D gene (6 bases). The CDR3 has 15 residues. Per germline, CDR1 MGHRA and CDR2 YSYEKL. The germline V and J ends were trimmed by 4 bases and 6 bases, with 16 bases remaining between them. The CDR3 sequence: CASSPLQQGSNEQFF. The DNA for the CDR3 is TGCGCCAGCAGCCCCCTCCAACAGGGAAGCAATGAGCAGTTCTTC.

This sequence joins TRBV19 and TRBJ2-7; a weak D match, TRBD2 (5 bases). V shed 3 bases and J shed 6 bases, with 9 bases lying between them. This CDR3 is 12 amino acids long. The V gene's germline CDR1 is LNHDA and CDR2 SQIVND (reference sequence). CDR3 region: CASSIPAGEQYF. Written as DNA, the CDR3 is TGTGCCAGTAGTATCCCCGCGGGCGAGCAGTACTTC.

The gene calls are TRBV27 and TRBJ1-5; D ambiguous. The germline V and J ends were trimmed by 3 bases and 2 bases, with 8 bases remaining between them. This CDR3 has 14 residues. Germline CDR1 MNHEY, CDR2 SMNVEV (reference sequence). The CDR3 DNA reads as TGTGCCAGCAGTTTGAGGGCCGGCAATCAGCCCCAGCATTTT. Its translation is CASSLRAGNQPQHF.

The rearrangement uses TRBV25-1 and TRBJ2-7, with 7 bases that match TRBD2. Germline V CDR1 and CDR2: MGHDK, SYGVNS. Trimming removed 6 bases from V and 2 bases from J; junction bases left unmatched: 10. The CDR3 length is 15 residues. The CDR3 spells CASSDPGLLTYEQYF. The CDR3 coding sequence is TGTGCCAGCAGCGATCCGGGACTATTAACCTACGAGCAGTACTTC.

The chain employs TRBV12-5 and TRBJ1-5; 9 bases line up with TRBD1. From germline, CDR1 is LGHNT and CDR2 FRNRAP. The CDR3 runs 14 residues. J was trimmed by 6 bases and V by 7 bases; bases with no gene match: 7. This chain's CDR3 is CASAEGQGPQPQHF. The DNA of the CDR3 is TGTGCTAGTGCCGAGGGACAGGGTCCTCAGCCCCAGCATTTT.

V gene TRBV9 combines with J gene TRBJ2-2, with 11 bases lining up with TRBD1. CDR1 SGDLS and CDR2 YYNGEE come from the germline V gene. V lost 4 bases, J lost 6 bases, and 17 bases stayed unmatched. The CDR3 sequence is 19 residues long. The CDR3 bases are TGTGCCAGCAGCACTACACCGGGACAGGGGGTGAGGAGGCCCGGGGAGCTGTTTTTT. Encoded protein: CASSTTPGQGVRRPGELFF.

This chain connects TRBV15 to TRBJ2-3; D possibly corresponds to TRBD2 (7 bases). The CDR3 is 14 amino acids. Germline values: CDR1 LNHNV, CDR2 YYDKDF (reference sequence). V gave up 0 bases and J gave up 6 bases, with 10 bases separating them. This chain's CDR3 is CATSRDRGADTQYF. The CDR3 coding sequence is TGTGCCACCAGCAGAGATCGGGGGGCGGATACGCAGTATTTT. Full variable domain (outside the CDR3, taken from reference TRBV15 and TRBJ2-3): DAMVIQNPRYQVTQFGKPVTLSCSQTLNHNVMYWYQQKSSQAPKLLFHYYDKDFNNEADTPDNFQSRRPNTSFCFLDIRSPGLGDTAMYLCATSRDRGADTQYFGPGTRLTVL.

V gene TRBV4-3 combines with J gene TRBJ1-5, with no clear D. The germline V gene encodes CDR1 LGHNA and CDR2 YSLEER. This CDR3 has 14 amino acids. V lost 0 bases and J lost 4, with 7 bases in between. The CDR3 is CASSQDNKNQPQHF. The CDR3 region has the DNA TGCGCCAGCAGCCAAGATAACAAGAATCAGCCCCAGCATTTT.

The chain recombines TRBV6-5 with TRBJ2-2, with 8 nucleotides matching TRBD1. Germline V lookup: CDR1 MNHEY, CDR2 SVGAGI. The CDR3 sequence is 13 residues long. V lost 6 bases and J lost 6; bases outside the gene matches: 3. CDR3 sequence (DNA): TGTGCCAGCAGCGACAGGGGCGCCGGGGAGCTGTTTTTT. This translates into CASSDRGAGELFF.

This sequence joins TRBV5-4 and TRBJ1-1, with 10 bases matching TRBD1. CDR3 length equals 14 residues. The J segment lost 3 bases and the V segment lost 6 bases, leaving 5 bases of the junction unmatched. Germline CDR1 is SGHNT and CDR2 is YYREEE (reference sequence). The CDR3 loop is CASTVGTGDTEAFF. Written as DNA, the CDR3 is TGTGCCAGCACCGTCGGGACAGGGGACACTGAAGCTTTCTTT.

The V call is TRBV2, the J call TRBJ2-6, with 7 bases aligning to TRBD2. The trim removed 7 bases at V and 0 bases at J, leaving 3 bases unmatched. The CDR3 totals 15 residues. Per germline, CDR1 SNHLY and CDR2 FYNNEI. The CDR3 loop is CASTRDYSGANVLTF. The CDR3 region has the DNA TGTGCCAGCACCAGGGACTACTCTGGGGCCAACGTCCTGACTTTC.

The chain employs TRBV12-3 or TRBV12-4 and TRBJ1-2; possibly TRBD1 for D (6 bases). The CDR3 runs 13 residues. The V end lost 3 bases, the J end lost 7 bases, and 12 bases lay between the germline ends. In DNA form, the CDR3 reads TGTGCCAGCAGTTTTGAGGGACATACTGGCTACACCTTC. Translating it yields CASSFEGHTGYTF.

This clone was detected once. The chain combines TRBV24-1 with TRBJ1-6, with D possibly being TRBD1 (5 bases). The length of the CDR3 is 18 residues. In germline, CDR1 is KGHDR, CDR2 SFDVKD. Trimming pared 5 bases from V and 0 bases from J, leaving 16 bases between. This CDR3 is CATSVFIQESSYNSPLHF. As DNA, the CDR3 is TGTGCCACCAGTGTCTTCATACAGGAGAGCTCCTATAATTCACCCCTCCACTTT.

The chain carries TRBV5-1 and TRBJ2-1; 9 bases agree with TRBD1. The junction had 3 bases not matched to a gene; V was cut back by 0 bases and J by 2 bases. Germline-derived CDR1 and CDR2 are SGHRS and YFSETQ. This CDR3 region has 16 residues. CDR3 sequence reads: CASSLGGTGTYNEQFF. The CDR3 region has the DNA TGCGCCAGCAGCTTGGGCGGGACAGGGACCTACAATGAGCAGTTCTTC.

The chain has TRBV18 and TRBJ1-4, with 8 nucleotides matching TRBD1. J was trimmed by 6 bases and V by 0 bases; bases with no gene match: 0. This CDR3 is 14 amino acids long. Germline CDR1 and CDR2: KGHSH and LQKENI. CDR3 residues: CASSPPGQDEKLFF. The CDR3 region has the DNA TGTGCCAGCTCACCACCGGGACAGGATGAAAAACTGTTTTTT.

V and J are TRBV19 and TRBJ1-5; tentatively, D is TRBD1 (6 bases). CDR1 LNHDA and CDR2 SQIVND come from the germline V gene (reference sequence). The CDR3 has 15 residues. Trimming left V 1 base short and J 5 bases short, with 12 bases between. As DNA, the CDR3 is TGTGCCAGTAGTATAGCCTCTCAGGGGCATCAGCCCCAGCATTTT. It codes for CASSIASQGHQPQHF.

For this clone: At one boundary the junction diverges from the germline segment, which might be a read error. The chain joins TRBV2 to TRBJ2-7; TRBD1 matches 10 bases. The CDR3 is 12 amino acids. The germline V gene encodes CDR1 SNHLY and CDR2 FYNNEI. CDR3 DNA: TGTGCCAGCAGTGCCGGGGCTCGGGACAGGGGATTC. Translating it yields CASSAGARDRGF.

This clone was observed once. The V and J genes are TRBV3-1 (or the pseudogene TRBV3-2) and TRBJ1-6, with D hard to call. Trimming took 1 base from V and 7 from J, leaving 5 bases between them. The CDR3 covers 13 residues. Germline V CDR1 and CDR2: LGHDT, YNNKEL (reference sequence). CDR3 nucleotides: TGTGCCAGCAGCCAAGGCCAGAATTCACCCCTCCACTTT. This sequence encodes CASSQGQNSPLHF.

The J gene is TRBJ1-2, the V gene TRBV7-9, with a possible D match to TRBD1 (5 bases). Trimming took off 2 bases at V and 6 bases at J, with 13 bases between the two ends. Germline V lookup: CDR1 SEHNR, CDR2 FQNEAQ (reference sequence). This CDR3 has 14 residues. For the CDR3, the DNA is TGTGCCAGCAGCTTAACAGGAGAAGGTGATGGCTACACCTTC. Translated, it gives CASSLTGEGDGYTF. The variable domain in full, completed from reference TRBV7-9 and TRBJ1-2, reads DTGVSQNPRHKITKRGQNVTFRCDPISEHNRLYWYRQTLGQGPEFLTYFQNEAQLEKSRLLSDRFSAERPKGSFSTLEIQRTEQGDSAMYLCASSLTGEGDGYTFGSGTRLTVV.